Following are 20 T cell receptor beta chains from one sample sequenced in a study of blood T cell repertoires in COVID-19. Repertoires were generated with immunoSEQ multiplex PCR, while TCRdb's copy carries only in-frame clones and drops some. The sample lists a few hundred thousand clones; around four fifths were seen once. The sample consisted of peripheral blood. These receptor sequences come from a woman aged 45-65 years with acute or convalescent COVID-19.

The rearrangement joins TRBV7-2 to TRBJ2-3, with 10 bases aligning to TRBD1. Trimming took 5 bases from V and 6 from J; bases not matched to a gene: 11. In germline, CDR1 is SGHTA, CDR2 FQGNSA. The CDR3 covers 16 residues. In nucleotides, the CDR3 is TGTGCCAGCAGCCTGACCGGGACAGGGGCCGGTGATACGCAGTATTTT. Translating gives CASSLTGTGAGDTQYF.

J is TRBJ1-6 and V is TRBV5-6; 7 bases match TRBD1. This CDR3 region has 17 residues. The germline V gene has CDR1 SGHDT and CDR2 YYEEEE. With 0 bases clipped from V and 3 bases from J, the junction kept 6 bases outside the gene matches. The CDR3 DNA is TGTGCCAGCAGCTTGGTGCAGGGGGTAAACTATAATTCACCCCTCCACTTT. Encoded protein: CASSLVQGVNYNSPLHF.

This chain links TRBV23-1 with TRBJ1-3, with D uncertain. TRBV23-1 is identified as an open reading frame with a role that is uncertain. This CDR3 comprises 16 residues. V lost 4 bases and J 2 bases, leaving 15 bases between the germline ends. Here the CDR3 reads CASSPPSEGTGNTIYF. The CDR3 DNA reads as TGCGCCAGCAGTCCACCTAGTGAGGGAACTGGAAACACCATATATTTT.

This chain connects TRBV12-3 or TRBV12-4 to TRBJ1-2; D gene uncertain. The CDR3 consists of 12 residues. V gave up 10 bases and J gave up 8 bases, with 17 bases separating them. Here the CDR3 DNA reads TGTGCCACCCTTGGACCGGAGGAGGGCTACACCTTC. Translated: CATLGPEEGYTF.

This rearrangement joins TRBV19 to TRBJ2-7, with 8 bases lining up with TRBD1. V lost 5 bases and J lost 3; bases outside the gene matches: 12. This CDR3 region has 16 residues. Looked up from germline, CDR1 is LNHDA and CDR2 is SQIVND (reference sequence). Here the CDR3 reads CASSVSGTGILYEQYF. CDR3 in DNA: TGTGCCAGTAGTGTCTCCGGGACAGGCATCCTCTACGAGCAGTACTTC. The full variable domain, its missing parts supplied by reference TRBV19 and TRBJ2-7, is DGGITQSPKYLFRKEGQNVTLSCEQNLNHDAMYWYRQDPGQGLRLIYYSQIVNDFQKGDIAEGYSVSREKKESFPLTVTSAQKNPTAFYLCASSVSGTGILYEQYFGPGTRLTVT.

The chain links TRBV5-5 to TRBJ2-5; 7 bases agree with TRBD2. From germline, CDR1 is SGHKS and CDR2 YYEKEE (reference sequence). The V and J ends lost 4 bases and 1 base, in that order; junction bases with no gene match: 4. There are 14 residues in the CDR3. The CDR3 DNA reads TGTGCCAGCAGCCGACGGGGGGTCCAAGAGACCCAGTACTTC. Protein product: CASSRRGVQETQYF. The complete variable domain, with remaining parts taken from reference TRBV5-5 and TRBJ2-5, reads DAGVTQSPTHLIKTRGQQVTLRCSPISGHKSVSWYQQVLGQGPQFIFQYYEKEERGRGNFPDRFSARQFPNYSSELNVNALLLGDSALYLCASSRRGVQETQYFGPGTRLLVL.

This rearrangement joins TRBV29-1 to TRBJ1-4, with D perhaps TRBD1 (5 bases). With 6 bases removed from V and 7 bases from J, the gap between germline ends came to 15 bases. This CDR3 region has 13 residues. Germline assignment: CDR1 SQVTM and CDR2 ANQGSEA. The CDR3 coding sequence is TGCAGCGTCTTTTCCAGGGTTGGTGAAAAACTGTTTTTT. Translation gives CSVFSRVGEKLFF.

The genes are TRBV4-3 and TRBJ2-2; TRBD2 agrees at 10 bases. The junction had 8 bases not matched to a gene; V was cut back by 0 bases and J by 4 bases. The V gene's germline CDR1 is LGHNA and CDR2 YSLEER. The length of the CDR3 is 18 residues. The CDR3 DNA is TGCGCCAGCAGCCAAGAGGCTAGCGGGAGATCGGGCACCGGGGAGCTGTTTTTT. Its translation: CASSQEASGRSGTGELFF.

The chain couples TRBV6-6 to TRBJ1-2, with TRBD1 matching over 8 bases. The CDR3 sequence is 12 residues long. The germline V gene has CDR1 MNHNY and CDR2 SVGAGI (reference sequence). Trimming took 6 bases from V and 6 from J; bases not matched to a gene: 3. CDR3 sequence: CASSSGGHGYTF. As DNA, the CDR3 is TGTGCCAGCAGCTCAGGGGGCCATGGCTACACCTTC.

The rearrangement links TRBV15 to TRBJ2-3; unclear D gene. Germline CDR1 is LNHNV and CDR2 is YYDKDF (reference sequence). The length of the CDR3 is 14 residues. Trimming took 4 bases from V and 4 from J, leaving 12 bases between them. This chain's CDR3 is CATSIRGRPDTQYF. In nucleotides, the CDR3 is TGTGCCACCAGCATCCGAGGTCGACCAGATACGCAGTATTTT.

The chain couples TRBV2 to TRBJ1-1; D is perhaps TRBD1 (5 bases). Germline V gene sequence: CDR1 SNHLY, CDR2 FYNNEI. This CDR3 contains 14 residues. With 6 bases removed from V and 0 bases from J, the gap between germline ends came to 11 bases. The CDR3 loop is CASSRVGVNTEAFF. CDR3 nucleotides: TGTGCCAGCAGCAGGGTTGGGGTGAACACTGAAGCTTTCTTT.

The V gene is TRBV11-3, the J gene TRBJ2-5; the match to TRBD2 covers 13 bases. Germline CDR1 SGHNT, CDR2 YENEEA. CDR3 length: 16 residues. J was trimmed by 1 base and V by 5 bases; bases with no gene match: 4. The CDR3 DNA is TGTGCCAGCAGCCCTGGGACTAGCGGGACCCAAGAGACCCAGTACTTC. It encodes CASSPGTSGTQETQYF. The variable domain in full, completed from reference TRBV11-3 and TRBJ2-5, reads EAGVVQSPRYKIIEKKQPVAFWCNPISGHNTLYWYLQNLGQGPELLIRYENEEAVDDSQLPKDRFSAERLKGVDSTLKIQPAELGDSAVYLCASSPGTSGTQETQYFGPGTRLLVL.

This sequence joins TRBV9 and TRBJ2-1; 8 positions agree with TRBD1. Germline V gene lookup returns CDR1 SGDLS and CDR2 YYNGEE. The CDR3 contains 15 residues. V lost 3 bases and J lost 7; bases outside the gene matches: 9. Written as DNA, the CDR3 is TGTGCCAGCAGCGCCCGACAGGGGTCTACAAATGAGCAGTTCTTC. Its translation: CASSARQGSTNEQFF. Filled out from reference TRBV9 and TRBJ2-1, the complete variable domain reads DSGVTQTPKHLITATGQRVTLRCSPRSGDLSVYWYQQSLDQGLQFLIQYYNGEERAKGNILERFSAQQFPDLHSELNLSSLELGDSALYFCASSARQGSTNEQFFGPGTRLTVL.

This chain uses TRBV18 with TRBJ2-3; weak D call: TRBD1 (6 bases). V lost 3 bases and J 1 base, leaving 17 bases between the germline ends. This CDR3 has 17 residues. Germline CDR1 KGHSH, CDR2 LQKENI. CDR3 residues: CASSPGQGTLRTDTQYF. The DNA of the CDR3 is TGTGCCAGCTCACCTGGTCAGGGGACCCTTCGCACAGATACGCAGTATTTT.

The rearrangement joins TRBV10-3 to TRBJ2-7; D is possibly TRBD2 (5 bases). Trimming removed 0 bases from V and 3 bases from J, with 12 bases in between. CDR1 and CDR2 (germline): ENHRY, SYGVKD. The CDR3 length is 15 residues. The CDR3 loop reads CAISESSGLGYEQYF. The CDR3 DNA reads TGTGCCATCAGTGAGTCATCGGGGTTAGGCTACGAGCAGTACTTC.

The V and J genes are TRBV9 and TRBJ2-1; D is possibly TRBD2 (5 bases). Germline CDR1 is SGDLS and CDR2 is YYNGEE. This CDR3 is built from 15 residues. Trimming took 0 bases from V and 6 from J, leaving 13 bases between them. In DNA form, the CDR3 reads TGTGCCAGCAGCGTAGGAGGGATGCTAGGCAATGAGCAGTTCTTC. Encoded protein: CASSVGGMLGNEQFF. The full variable domain, rest sourced from reference TRBV9 and TRBJ2-1, is DSGVTQTPKHLITATGQRVTLRCSPRSGDLSVYWYQQSLDQGLQFLIQYYNGEERAKGNILERFSAQQFPDLHSELNLSSLELGDSALYFCASSVGGMLGNEQFFGPGTRLTVL.

The rearrangement uses TRBV18 and TRBJ2-1, with D possibly being TRBD1 (5 bases). The germline V gene encodes CDR1 KGHSH and CDR2 LQKENI. Trimming left V 0 bases short and J 0 bases short, with 12 bases between. The CDR3 sequence is 17 residues long. CDR3 region: CASSPPVGLSSYNEQFF. CDR3 nucleotides: TGTGCCAGCTCACCACCGGTGGGGCTAAGCTCCTACAATGAGCAGTTCTTC.

This chain links TRBV12-3 or TRBV12-4 with TRBJ2-7; no clear D. Trimming stripped 1 base from V and 9 bases from J, with 10 bases between. CDR3 size: 12 residues. The CDR3 loop is CASSLGRGGQYV. The CDR3 nucleotides read TGTGCCAGCAGTTTAGGTAGAGGCGGGCAGTACGTC.

This chain links TRBV6-5 with TRBJ1-2; D is ambiguous. V lost 0 bases to trimming and J lost 4 bases, with 9 bases between them. The CDR3 extends over 14 amino acids. Germline V gene data show CDR1 as MNHEY and CDR2 as SVGAGI. The CDR3 coding sequence is TGTGCCAGCAGTTACTCGCCGGCAGGCTATGGCTACACCTTC. This gives the protein CASSYSPAGYGYTF.

This clone is a singleton in its sample. This chain connects TRBV6-5 to TRBJ2-1, with D perhaps TRBD2 (7 bases). The CDR3 totals 14 residues. Trimming left V 10 bases short and J 7 bases short, with 20 bases between. Germline V lookup: CDR1 MNHEY, CDR2 SVGAGI. This chain's CDR3 is CATQGAGARNEQFF. The DNA for the CDR3 is TGTGCCACCCAAGGCGCGGGGGCGCGGAATGAGCAGTTCTTC.